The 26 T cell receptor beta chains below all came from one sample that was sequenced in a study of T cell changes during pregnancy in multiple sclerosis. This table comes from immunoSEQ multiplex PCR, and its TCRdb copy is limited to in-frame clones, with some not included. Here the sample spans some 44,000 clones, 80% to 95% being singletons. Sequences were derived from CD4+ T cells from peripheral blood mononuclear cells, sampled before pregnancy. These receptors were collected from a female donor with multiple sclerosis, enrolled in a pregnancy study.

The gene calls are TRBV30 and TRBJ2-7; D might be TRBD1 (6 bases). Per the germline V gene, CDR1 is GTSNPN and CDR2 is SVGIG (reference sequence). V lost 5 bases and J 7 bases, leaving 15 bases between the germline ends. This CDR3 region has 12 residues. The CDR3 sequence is CAWVITGREQYF. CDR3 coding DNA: TGTGCCTGGGTGATAACAGGGAGAGAGCAGTACTTC. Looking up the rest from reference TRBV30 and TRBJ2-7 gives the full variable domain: SQTIHQWPATLVQPVGSPLSLECTVEGTSNPNLYWYRQAAGRGLQLLFYSVGIGQISSEVPQNLSASRPQDRQFILSSKKLLLSDSGFYLCAWVITGREQYFGPGTRLTVT.

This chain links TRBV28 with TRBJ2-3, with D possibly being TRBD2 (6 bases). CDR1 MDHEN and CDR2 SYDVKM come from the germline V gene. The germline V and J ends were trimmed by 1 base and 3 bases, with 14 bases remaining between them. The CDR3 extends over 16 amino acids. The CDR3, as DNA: TGTGCCAGCAGTTTATTTGTGGGGGGATTAACAGATACGCAGTATTTT. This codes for CASSLFVGGLTDTQYF.

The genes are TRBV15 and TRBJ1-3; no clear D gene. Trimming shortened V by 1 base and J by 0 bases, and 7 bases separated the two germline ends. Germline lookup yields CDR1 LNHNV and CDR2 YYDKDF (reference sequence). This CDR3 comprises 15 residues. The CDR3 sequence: CATSRAGFSGNTIYF. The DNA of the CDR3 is TGTGCCACCAGCAGAGCCGGTTTCTCTGGAAACACCATATATTTT.

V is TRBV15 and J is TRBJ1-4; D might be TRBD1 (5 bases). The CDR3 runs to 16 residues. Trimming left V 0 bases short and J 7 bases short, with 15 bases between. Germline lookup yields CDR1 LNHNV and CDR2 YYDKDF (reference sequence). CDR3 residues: CATSRDPTGGSEKLFF. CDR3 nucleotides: TGTGCCACCAGCAGAGATCCGACGGGGGGTAGTGAAAAACTGTTTTTT.

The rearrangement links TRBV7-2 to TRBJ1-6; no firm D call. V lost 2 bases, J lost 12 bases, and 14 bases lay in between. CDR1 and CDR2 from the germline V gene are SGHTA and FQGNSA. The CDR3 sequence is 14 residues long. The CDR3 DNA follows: TGTGCCAGCAGCTTACGACCGGGGAGGGAACCCCTCCACTTT. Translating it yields CASSLRPGREPLHF.

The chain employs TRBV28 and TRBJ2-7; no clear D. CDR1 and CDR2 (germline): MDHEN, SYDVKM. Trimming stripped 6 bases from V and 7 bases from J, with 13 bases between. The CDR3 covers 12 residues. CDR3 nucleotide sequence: TGTGCCAGCAGCTTTTCGCGGTCTGAGCAGTACTTC. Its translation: CASSFSRSEQYF.

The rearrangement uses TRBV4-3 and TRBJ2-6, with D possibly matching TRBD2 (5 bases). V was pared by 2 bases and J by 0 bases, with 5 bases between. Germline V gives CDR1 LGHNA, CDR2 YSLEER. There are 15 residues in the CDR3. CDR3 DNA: TGCGCCAGCAGCCAACGGGGCTCTGGGGCCAACGTCCTGACTTTC. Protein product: CASSQRGSGANVLTF.

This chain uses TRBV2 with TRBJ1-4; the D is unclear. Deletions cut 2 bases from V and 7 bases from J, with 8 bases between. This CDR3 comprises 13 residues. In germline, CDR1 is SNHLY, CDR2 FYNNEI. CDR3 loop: CASSERPGEKLFF. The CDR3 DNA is TGTGCCAGCAGTGAACGCCCGGGTGAAAAACTGTTTTTT.

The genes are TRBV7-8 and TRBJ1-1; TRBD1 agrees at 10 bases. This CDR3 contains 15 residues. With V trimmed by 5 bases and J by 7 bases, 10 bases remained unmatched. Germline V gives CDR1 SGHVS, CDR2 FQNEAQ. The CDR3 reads CASSHRGDRGFEAFF. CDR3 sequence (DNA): TGTGCCAGCAGCCATCGTGGGGACAGGGGCTTTGAAGCTTTCTTT.

The DNA for the CDR3 is TGCGCCAGCAGCTTGAAAGGGGATAAAAACATTCAGTACTTC. Its protein is CASSLKGDKNIQYF. The chain recombines TRBV5-1 with TRBJ2-4; D might be TRBD1 (5 bases). V lost 1 base, J lost 4 bases, and 9 bases lay in between. CDR1 SGHRS and CDR2 YFSETQ come from the germline V gene. The CDR3 loop spans 14 amino acids.

Written as DNA, the CDR3 is TGTGCCAGTAGTATCAAGCGCAATCAGCCCCAGCATTTT. This translates into CASSIKRNQPQHF. The rearrangement uses TRBV19 and TRBJ1-5, with D hard to call. With 3 bases removed from V and 2 bases from J, the gap between germline ends came to 5 bases. CDR3 length: 13 residues. CDR1 is LNHDA and CDR2 is SQIVND in the germline V gene (reference sequence).

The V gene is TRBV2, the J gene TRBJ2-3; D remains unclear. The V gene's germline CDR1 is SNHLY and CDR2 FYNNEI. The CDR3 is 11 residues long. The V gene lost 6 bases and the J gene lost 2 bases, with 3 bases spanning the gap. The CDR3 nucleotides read TGTGCCAGCAGCTTCACAGATACGCAGTATTTT. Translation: CASSFTDTQYF.

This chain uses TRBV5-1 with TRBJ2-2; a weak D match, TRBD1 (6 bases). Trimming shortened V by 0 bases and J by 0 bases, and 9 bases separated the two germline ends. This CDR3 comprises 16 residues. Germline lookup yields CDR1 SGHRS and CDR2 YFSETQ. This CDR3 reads CASSLEQGTNTGELFF. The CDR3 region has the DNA TGCGCCAGCAGCTTGGAACAGGGAACGAACACCGGGGAGCTGTTTTTT.

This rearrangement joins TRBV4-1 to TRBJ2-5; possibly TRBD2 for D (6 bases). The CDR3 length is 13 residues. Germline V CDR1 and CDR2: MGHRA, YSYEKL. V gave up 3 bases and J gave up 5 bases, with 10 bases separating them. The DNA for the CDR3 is TGCGCCAGCAGCCACCCGGGGAGGGAGACCCAGTACTTC. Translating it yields CASSHPGRETQYF.

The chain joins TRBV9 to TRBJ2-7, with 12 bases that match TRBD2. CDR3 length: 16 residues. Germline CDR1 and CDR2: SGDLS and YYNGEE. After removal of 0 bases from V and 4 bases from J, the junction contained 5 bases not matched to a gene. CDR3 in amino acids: CASSVAASGGAYEQYF. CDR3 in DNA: TGTGCCAGCAGCGTAGCGGCTAGCGGGGGGGCGTACGAGCAGTACTTC.

The CDR3 reads CASSPGVGKFAGELFF. Written as DNA, the CDR3 is TGTGCCAGCAGCCCTGGGGTCGGGAAATTTGCCGGGGAGCTGTTTTTT. V and J are TRBV7-9 and TRBJ2-2, with D maybe TRBD2 (5 bases). Germline CDR1 and CDR2: SEHNR and FQNEAQ (reference sequence). V was trimmed by 5 bases and J by 6 bases, leaving 19 bases between them. The CDR3 consists of 16 residues. Together with reference TRBV7-9 and TRBJ2-2, the CDR3 gives the full variable domain: DTGVSQNPRHKITKRGQNVTFRCDPISEHNRLYWYRQTLGQGPEFLTYFQNEAQLEKSRLLSDRFSAERPKGSFSTLEIQRTEQGDSAMYLCASSPGVGKFAGELFFGEGSRLTVL.

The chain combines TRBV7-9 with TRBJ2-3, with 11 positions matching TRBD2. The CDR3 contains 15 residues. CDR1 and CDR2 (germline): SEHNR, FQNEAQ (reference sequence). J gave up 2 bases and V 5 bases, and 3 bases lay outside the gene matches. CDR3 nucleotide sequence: TGTGCCAGCAGCGGACTAGCGGGTTTCACAGATACGCAGTATTTT. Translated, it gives CASSGLAGFTDTQYF. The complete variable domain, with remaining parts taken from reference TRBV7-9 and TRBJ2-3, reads DTGVSQNPRHKITKRGQNVTFRCDPISEHNRLYWYRQTLGQGPEFLTYFQNEAQLEKSRLLSDRFSAERPKGSFSTLEIQRTEQGDSAMYLCASSGLAGFTDTQYFGPGTRLTVL.

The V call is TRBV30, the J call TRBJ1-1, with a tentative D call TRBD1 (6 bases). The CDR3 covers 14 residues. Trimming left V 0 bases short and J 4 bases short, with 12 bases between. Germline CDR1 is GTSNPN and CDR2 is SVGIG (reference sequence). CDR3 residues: CAWSVSGQSTEAFF. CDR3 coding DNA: TGTGCCTGGAGTGTAAGTGGACAGAGCACTGAAGCTTTCTTT. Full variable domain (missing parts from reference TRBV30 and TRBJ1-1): SQTIHQWPATLVQPVGSPLSLECTVEGTSNPNLYWYRQAAGRGLQLLFYSVGIGQISSEVPQNLSASRPQDRQFILSSKKLLLSDSGFYLCAWSVSGQSTEAFFGQGTRLTVV.

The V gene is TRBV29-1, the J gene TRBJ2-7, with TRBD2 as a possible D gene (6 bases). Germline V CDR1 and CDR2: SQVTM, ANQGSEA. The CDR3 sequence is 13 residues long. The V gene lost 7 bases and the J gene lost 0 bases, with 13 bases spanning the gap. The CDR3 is CSAMRTNSYEQYF. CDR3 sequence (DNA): TGCAGCGCCATGAGGACTAACTCCTACGAGCAGTACTTC.

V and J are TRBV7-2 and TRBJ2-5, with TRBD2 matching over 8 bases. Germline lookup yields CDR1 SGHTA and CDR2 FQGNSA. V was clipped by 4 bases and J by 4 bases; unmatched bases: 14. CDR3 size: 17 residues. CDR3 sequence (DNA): TGTGCCAGCAGCTCCGGCTCGGGACTAGTATCTTTAGAGACCCAGTACTTC. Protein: CASSSGSGLVSLETQYF.

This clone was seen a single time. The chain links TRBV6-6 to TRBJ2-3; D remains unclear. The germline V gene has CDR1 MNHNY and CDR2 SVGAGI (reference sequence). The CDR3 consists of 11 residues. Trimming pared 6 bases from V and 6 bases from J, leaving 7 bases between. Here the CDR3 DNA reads TGTGCCAGCAGCCAAGCGGATACGCAGTATTTT. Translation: CASSQADTQYF.

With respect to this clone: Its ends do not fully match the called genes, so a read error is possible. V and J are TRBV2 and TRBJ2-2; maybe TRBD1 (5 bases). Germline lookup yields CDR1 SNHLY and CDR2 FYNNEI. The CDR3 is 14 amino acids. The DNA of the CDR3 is TGTGCCAGCAGAGGGGCTATCAACATCGGGGAGCTGTTTTTT. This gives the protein CASRGAINIGELFF.

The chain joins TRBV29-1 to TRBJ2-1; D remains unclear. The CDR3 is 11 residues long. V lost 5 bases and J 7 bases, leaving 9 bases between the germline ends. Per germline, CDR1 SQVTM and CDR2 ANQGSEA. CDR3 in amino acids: CSVRVPNEQFF. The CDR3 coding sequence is TGCAGCGTTAGAGTCCCAAATGAGCAGTTCTTC.

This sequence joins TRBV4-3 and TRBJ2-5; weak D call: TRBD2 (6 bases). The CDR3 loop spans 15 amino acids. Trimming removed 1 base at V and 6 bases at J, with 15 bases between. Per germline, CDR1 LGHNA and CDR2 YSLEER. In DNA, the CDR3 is TGCGCCAGCAGCCAAGTCGGCGGGGCGAAGAAGACCCAGTACTTC. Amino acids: CASSQVGGAKKTQYF.

The chain's CDR3 is CASSQETSPRTDTQYF. As DNA, the CDR3 is TGTGCCAGCAGCCAGGAGACTAGTCCCCGCACAGATACGCAGTATTTT. The rearrangement joins TRBV4-2 to TRBJ2-3, with a tentative D call TRBD2 (6 bases). From germline, CDR1 is LGHNA and CDR2 YNFKEQ. The CDR3 length is 16 residues. V lost 3 bases, J lost 1 base, and 14 bases lay in between.

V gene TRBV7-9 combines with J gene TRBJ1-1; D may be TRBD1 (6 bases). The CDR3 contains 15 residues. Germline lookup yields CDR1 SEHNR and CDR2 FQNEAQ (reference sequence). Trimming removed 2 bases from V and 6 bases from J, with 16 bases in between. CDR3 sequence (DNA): TGTGCCAGCAGCTTACCTTTCAGGGGTGGGCCTGAAGCTTTCTTT. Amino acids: CASSLPFRGGPEAFF.